This T cell receptor beta chain was profiled in a study of cytomegalovirus exposure and HLA in healthy donors. Overall study findings and caveats: In vitro confirmation showed three CMV-associated chains to be CMV antigen specific.

PCR employed 60 Vbeta and 13 Jbeta primers. Method: immunoSEQ multiplex PCR; TCRdb's copy keeps in-frame clones and lacks some. The sample contains about 140,000 clones, about 80% of which appear only once. Of note for this clone: Its specificity is unknown.

Each of the donors was a healthy bone marrow donor. This TCR was sampled from a female donor in good health and CMV-seronegative. The specimen was PBMCs.

The CDR3 nucleotides are TGTGCCAGCAGTTCACACCCCCCCGGGACAGGGTATGAAAAACTGTTTTTT. This gives the protein CASSSHPPGTGYEKLFF. The chain has TRBV28 and TRBJ1-4, with TRBD1 identical over 9 bases. V shed 4 bases and J 6 bases; nucleotides not matched to a gene: 12. The CDR3 is made up of 17 amino acids. CDR1 MDHEN and CDR2 SYDVKM come from the germline V gene.